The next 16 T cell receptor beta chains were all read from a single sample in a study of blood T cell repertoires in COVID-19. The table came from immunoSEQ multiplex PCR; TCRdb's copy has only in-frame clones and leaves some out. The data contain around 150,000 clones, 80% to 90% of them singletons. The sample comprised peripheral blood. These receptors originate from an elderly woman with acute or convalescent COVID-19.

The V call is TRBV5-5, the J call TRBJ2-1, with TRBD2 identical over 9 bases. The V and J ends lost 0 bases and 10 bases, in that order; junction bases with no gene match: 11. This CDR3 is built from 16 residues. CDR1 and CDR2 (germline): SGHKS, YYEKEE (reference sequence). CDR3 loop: CASSLARSLAGKEQFF. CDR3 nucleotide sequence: TGTGCCAGCAGCTTGGCCAGATCGCTAGCGGGAAAAGAGCAGTTCTTC.

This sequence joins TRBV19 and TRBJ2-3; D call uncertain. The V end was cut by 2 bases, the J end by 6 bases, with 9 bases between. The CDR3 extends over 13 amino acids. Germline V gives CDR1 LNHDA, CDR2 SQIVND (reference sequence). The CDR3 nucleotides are TGTGCCAGTAGTATAAGTGGCTCCGATACGCAGTATTTT. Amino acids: CASSISGSDTQYF.

CDR3 coding DNA: TGTGCCAGCAGCCCCCCTAATGCGCCGGGACAGTTCTTC. It specifies CASSPPNAPGQFF. The V gene is TRBV3-1 (or the pseudogene TRBV3-2), the J gene TRBJ2-1, with a tentative D call TRBD2 (5 bases). Germline lookup yields CDR1 LGHDT and CDR2 YNNKEL (reference sequence). The CDR3 sequence is 13 residues long. Deletions cut 4 bases from V and 13 bases from J, with 17 bases between.

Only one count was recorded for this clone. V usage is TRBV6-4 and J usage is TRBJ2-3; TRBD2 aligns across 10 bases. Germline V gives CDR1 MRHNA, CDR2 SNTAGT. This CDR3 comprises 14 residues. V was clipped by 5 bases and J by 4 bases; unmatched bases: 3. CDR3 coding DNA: TGTGCCAGCAGTAGCGGGGGGGCCCCAGATACGCAGTATTTT. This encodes CASSSGGAPDTQYF.

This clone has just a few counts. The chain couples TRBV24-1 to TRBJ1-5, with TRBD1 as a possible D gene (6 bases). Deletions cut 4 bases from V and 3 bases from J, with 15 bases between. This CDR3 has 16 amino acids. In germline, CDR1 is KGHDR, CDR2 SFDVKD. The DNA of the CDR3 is TGTGCCACCAGTGACTCCACAGGGAAGGACAATCAGCCCCAGCATTTT. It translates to CATSDSTGKDNQPQHF.

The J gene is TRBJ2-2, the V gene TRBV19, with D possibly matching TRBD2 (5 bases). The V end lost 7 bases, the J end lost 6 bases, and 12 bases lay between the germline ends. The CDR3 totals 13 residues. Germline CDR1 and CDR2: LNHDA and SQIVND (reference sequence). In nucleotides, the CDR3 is TGTGCCAGTAAGTCGGGGATCGCCGGGGAGCTGTTTTTT. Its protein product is CASKSGIAGELFF.

The DNA for the CDR3 is TGTGCCAGCAGCTTGCGACAGAGTTCACCCCTCCACTTT. It yields the protein CASSLRQSSPLHF. The chain has TRBV7-2 and TRBJ1-6; D may be TRBD1 (5 bases). This CDR3 is 13 amino acids long. Trimming stripped 3 bases from V and 9 bases from J, with 9 bases between. The germline CDR1 and CDR2 sequences are SGHTA and FQGNSA.

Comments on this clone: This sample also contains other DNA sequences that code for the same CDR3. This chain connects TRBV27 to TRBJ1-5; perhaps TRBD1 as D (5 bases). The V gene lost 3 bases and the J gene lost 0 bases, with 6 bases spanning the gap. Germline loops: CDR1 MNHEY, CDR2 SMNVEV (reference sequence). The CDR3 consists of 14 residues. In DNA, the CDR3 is TGTGCCAGCAGTTTGGGGGGTAGCAATCAGCCCCAGCATTTT. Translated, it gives CASSLGGSNQPQHF.

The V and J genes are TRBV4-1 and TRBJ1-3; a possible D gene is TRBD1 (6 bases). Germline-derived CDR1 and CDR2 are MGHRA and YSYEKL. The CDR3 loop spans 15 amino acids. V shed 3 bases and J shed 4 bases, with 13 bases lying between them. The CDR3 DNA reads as TGCGCCAGCAGCCAGGCCGGGACAAGAGGAAACACCATATATTTT. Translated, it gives CASSQAGTRGNTIYF.

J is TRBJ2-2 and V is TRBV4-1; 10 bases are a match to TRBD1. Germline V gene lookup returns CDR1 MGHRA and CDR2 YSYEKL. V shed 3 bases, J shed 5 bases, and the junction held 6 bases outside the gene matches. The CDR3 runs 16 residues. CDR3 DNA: TGCGCCAGCAGCCAGCCCCGGACAGGGGGGACCGGGGAGCTGTTTTTT. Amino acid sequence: CASSQPRTGGTGELFF.

CDR3 DNA: TGTGCCAGCAGCCCTCGAGGGACTAGCGGGAGGACCGGGGAGCTGTTTTTT. Translated: CASSPRGTSGRTGELFF. The chain links TRBV3-1 (or the pseudogene TRBV3-2) to TRBJ2-2, with 15 nucleotides matching TRBD2. This CDR3 has 17 residues. Germline CDR1 reads LGHDT; CDR2 reads YNNKEL (reference sequence). The V segment lost 4 bases and the J segment 5 bases; nucleotides outside the gene matches: 5.

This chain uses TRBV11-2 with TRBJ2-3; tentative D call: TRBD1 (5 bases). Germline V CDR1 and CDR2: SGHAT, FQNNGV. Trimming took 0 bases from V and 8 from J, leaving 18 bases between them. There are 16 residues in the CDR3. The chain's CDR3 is CASSLDSGLGRSTQYF. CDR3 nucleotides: TGTGCCAGCAGCTTAGATTCAGGGCTAGGGCGGAGTACGCAGTATTTT.

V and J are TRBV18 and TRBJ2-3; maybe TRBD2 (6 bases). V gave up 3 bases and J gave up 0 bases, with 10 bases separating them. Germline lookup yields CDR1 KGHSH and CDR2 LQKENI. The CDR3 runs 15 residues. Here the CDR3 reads CASSPPGTSTDTQYF. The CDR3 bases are TGTGCCAGCTCACCTCCCGGGACTAGCACAGATACGCAGTATTTT.

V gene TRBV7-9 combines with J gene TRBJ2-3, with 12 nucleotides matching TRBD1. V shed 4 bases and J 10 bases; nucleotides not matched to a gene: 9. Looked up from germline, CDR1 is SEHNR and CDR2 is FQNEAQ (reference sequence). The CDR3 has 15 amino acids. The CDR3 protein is CASSSEGQGAIPQYF. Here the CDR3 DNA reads TGTGCCAGCAGCTCAGAGGGACAGGGGGCGATTCCGCAGTATTTT.

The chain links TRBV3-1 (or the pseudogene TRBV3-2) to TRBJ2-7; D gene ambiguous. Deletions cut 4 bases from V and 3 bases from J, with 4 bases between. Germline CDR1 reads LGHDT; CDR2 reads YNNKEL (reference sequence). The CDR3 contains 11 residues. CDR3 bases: TGTGCCAGCAGCCGACTCTACGAGCAGTACTTC. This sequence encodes CASSRLYEQYF.

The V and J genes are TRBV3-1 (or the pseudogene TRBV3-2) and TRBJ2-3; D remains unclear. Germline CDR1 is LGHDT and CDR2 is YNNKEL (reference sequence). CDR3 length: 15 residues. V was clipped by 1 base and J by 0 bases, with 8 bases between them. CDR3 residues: CASSQARTSTDTQYF. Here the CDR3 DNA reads TGTGCCAGCAGCCAAGCGAGAACTAGCACAGATACGCAGTATTTT.